The present T cell receptor (beta chain) was sequenced within a study of cytomegalovirus exposure and HLA in healthy donors. Study findings and constraints: In the roughly 120 validation repertoires, about 94% of cluster scores exceeded 0, per a later analysis.

Of note for this clone: Its antigen is still unknown.

Generated by immunoSEQ multiplex PCR, the TCRdb table keeps only in-frame clones and is missing some. The sample has around 150,000 clones; 70% to 85% are singletons. Trimming took 7 bases from V and 2 from J, leaving 21 bases between them. The germline V gene has CDR1 SGHAT and CDR2 FQNNGV. This CDR3 has 17 amino acids. This sequence was found in a man aged 25 to 40 in good health and CMV-seropositive. V and J are TRBV11-2 and TRBJ1-5; D uncertain. The sequenced sample was PBMCs. This CDR3 is CASIATPRVIGNQPQHF. CDR3 in DNA: TGTGCCAGCATCGCCACTCCGCGTGTGATAGGCAATCAGCCCCAGCATTTT.